This TCR beta chain was obtained from a study of cytomegalovirus exposure and HLA in healthy donors. This clone appeared a few times. Its antigen is not identified. Study-wide results and limits: In a later analysis, V- and J-gene trimming of beta chains associated with a DCLRE1C missense variant, replicated independently. At a 0.05 false discovery rate, a later analysis found over 15,000 TCR beta sequences to be associated with HLA alleles. Being indistinguishable, some V segments were excluded, TRBV6-2 and TRBV6-3 among them.

PCR primers comprised 60 Vbeta and 13 Jbeta primers. Repertoires were generated with immunoSEQ multiplex PCR, while TCRdb's copy carries only in-frame clones and drops some. The table has around 280,000 clones, 85% to 90% seen once; the top ten hold 2% to 3%. CDR3 length: 14 amino acids. Trimming stripped 0 bases from V and 4 bases from J, with 9 bases between. The V gene's germline CDR1 is SGDLS and CDR2 YYNGEE. The sequenced material came from PBMCs. The chain is built from TRBV9 and TRBJ2-3, with a weak D call TRBD2 (6 bases). This clonotype was obtained from a woman aged 18-30 years in good health and CMV-seronegative. CDR3 DNA sequence: TGTGCCAGCAGCGTAGGGGGAGGCGCAGATACGCAGTATTTT. This encodes CASSVGGGADTQYF.